These T cell receptor beta chains were read from a single sample in a study of T-cell memory formation after mild COVID-19. TCRdb reprocessed the 5' RACE reads with MiXCR, giving one entry per CDR3 protein. The repertoire includes tens of thousands of distinct CDR3 sequences, approximately 25% of them detected once, and under 50% sits in the top ten. The sample taken for sequencing was PBMCs or a T cell subset sorted from them (not recorded which). Receptor source: a man younger than 35 who had mild COVID-19 (a few samples of this study predate the infection). Cell type and time point are not known. Both conserved end residues are part of each CDR3. D genes are given only for firm matches. Not every row has a clone size; where given, it reads once, few, many or a size class.

TRBV27,once,NA,TRBJ1-1,14,CASSPGHRNTEAFF,TGTGCCAGCAGCCCCGGTCACAGGAACACTGAAGCTTTCTTT
TRBV27,NA,NA,TRBJ2-5,13,CASSLIVAETQYF,TGTGCCAGCAGTTTAATCGTGGCGGAGACCCAGTACTTC
TRBV20-1,NA,NA,TRBJ2-2,16,CSARSLTGGRTGELFF,TGCAGTGCCCGGAGTCTAACGGGGGGCAGAACCGGGGAGCTGTTTTTT
TRBV7-8,many,NA,TRBJ2-5,13,CASTKPRGETQYF,TGTGCCAGCACCAAACCCAGGGGAGAGACCCAGTACTTC
TRBV9,NA,NA,TRBJ2-7,14,CASSPLTFSYEQYF,TGTGCCAGCAGCCCTTTGACTTTCTCCTACGAGCAGTACTTC
TRBV4-2,few,TRBD1,TRBJ1-6,18,CASSHQWQGTEDNSPLHF,TGTGCCAGCAGCCACCAATGGCAGGGGACAGAGGATAATTCACCCCTCCACTTT
TRBV5-5,NA,NA,TRBJ2-2,12,CASSLNNGELFF,TGTGCCAGCAGCTTGAATAACGGGGAGCTGTTTTTT
TRBV7-2,few,TRBD2,TRBJ2-1,14,CASSSTGGADEQFF,TGTGCCAGCAGCTCGACCGGGGGGGCCGATGAGCAGTTCTTC
TRBV12-3/TRBV12-4,few,NA,TRBJ1-2,12,CASSSHGHGYTF,TGTGCCAGCAGTTCCCACGGACATGGCTACACCTTC
TRBV5-4,few,TRBD1,TRBJ2-2,15,CASRADRENTGELFF,TGTGCCAGCAGGGCGGACAGGGAGAACACCGGGGAGCTGTTTTTT
TRBV7-2,NA,TRBD1,TRBJ1-1,13,CASSTRQGTEAFF,TGTGCCAGCAGTACCCGACAGGGCACTGAAGCTTTCTTT
TRBV4-3,once,TRBD1,TRBJ1-1,15,CASSFGQGINTEAFF,TGCGCCAGCAGCTTCGGACAGGGGATAAACACTGAAGCTTTCTTT